Listed below are T cell receptor beta chains from one sample, sequenced in a study of blood T cells in healthy people across ages. TCRdb processed the 5' RACE reads anew with MiXCR; each CDR3 protein has one entry. This sample has under 2 million distinct CDR3 sequences, with around 36% found just once. Sequenced input: blood. These receptors were obtained from a woman between 25 and 40 years old in good health. CDR3s include the opening cysteine and the closing phenylalanine or tryptophan. A D gene is named only where the DNA matches it firmly. Expanded clones get a size class; other rows say once, few or many, or leave the size out.

v_call: TRBV9; clone_size: NA; d_call: NA; j_call: TRBJ2-5; cdr3_nt: TGTGCCAGCAGCGTAGATGATGGGGTGGGGACCCAGTACTTC; cdr3_aa: CASSVDDGVGTQYF
v_call: TRBV5-1; clone_size: few; d_call: TRBD2; j_call: TRBJ2-3; cdr3_nt: TGCGCCAGCTTTCCACTAGCGGGGAGCACAGATACGCAGTATTTT; cdr3_aa: CASFPLAGSTDTQYF
v_call: TRBV10-3; clone_size: NA; d_call: NA; j_call: TRBJ1-2; cdr3_nt: TGTGCCATCAGCCCAACACTGGGGCAGGCGGTCTACACCTTC; cdr3_aa: CAISPTLGQAVYTF
v_call: TRBV16; clone_size: NA; d_call: NA; j_call: TRBJ1-4; cdr3_nt: TGTGCCAGCAGCCCTAGAGCCGGGATTGCAACTAATGAAAAACTGTTTTTT; cdr3_aa: CASSPRAGIATNEKLFF
v_call: TRBV7-2; clone_size: NA; d_call: TRBD1; j_call: TRBJ1-6; cdr3_nt: TGTGCCAGCAGAACTGACAGGGGGCGTAATTCACCCCTCCACTTT; cdr3_aa: CASRTDRGRNSPLHF
v_call: TRBV4-2; clone_size: many; d_call: TRBD2; j_call: TRBJ2-3; cdr3_nt: TGTGCCAGCAGCCCCCCGGCGGGGGGCACAGATACGCAGTATTTT; cdr3_aa: CASSPPAGGTDTQYF
v_call: TRBV28; clone_size: NA; d_call: TRBD2; j_call: TRBJ2-2; cdr3_nt: TGTGCCAGCAGACCCGGACTAGGTTATACTGAATCCCACACCGGGGAGCTGTTTTTT; cdr3_aa: CASRPGLGYTESHTGELFF
v_call: TRBV30; clone_size: NA; d_call: NA; j_call: TRBJ2-7; cdr3_nt: TGTGCCTGGAGTCCCGGCGGCAAGGACTACGAGCAGTACTTC; cdr3_aa: CAWSPGGKDYEQYF
v_call: TRBV5-1; clone_size: few; d_call: NA; j_call: TRBJ1-5; cdr3_nt: TGCGCCAGCAGCTCCGGGACCCATGGCAATCAGCCCCAGCATTTT; cdr3_aa: CASSSGTHGNQPQHF
v_call: TRBV5-4; clone_size: NA; d_call: TRBD1; j_call: TRBJ1-6; cdr3_nt: TGTGCCAGCAGAGTGGGACAGGAGGATTCACCCCTCCACTTT; cdr3_aa: CASRVGQEDSPLHF
v_call: TRBV5-1; clone_size: few; d_call: NA; j_call: TRBJ2-1; cdr3_nt: TGCGCCAGCAGCTTGGCGGTAGGGGTATACAATGAGCAGTTCTTC; cdr3_aa: CASSLAVGVYNEQFF
v_call: TRBV6-2/TRBV6-3; clone_size: few; d_call: TRBD2; j_call: TRBJ2-3; cdr3_nt: TGTGCCAGCATCGGGAGCGGGGGATCAAATACGCAGTATTTT; cdr3_aa: CASIGSGGSNTQYF
v_call: TRBV27; clone_size: NA; d_call: NA; j_call: TRBJ1-4; cdr3_nt: TGTGCCAGCAAACCCTGGGCAGCGACGAATGAAAAACTGTTTTTT; cdr3_aa: CASKPWAATNEKLFF
v_call: TRBV7-9; clone_size: NA; d_call: NA; j_call: TRBJ2-7; cdr3_nt: TGTGCCAGCAGCTCCCTAAGTGCCCCTTCCTACGAGCAGTACTTC; cdr3_aa: CASSSLSAPSYEQYF
v_call: TRBV15; clone_size: NA; d_call: NA; j_call: TRBJ2-3; cdr3_nt: TGTGCCACCAGCAGAGATAGCCCCTACATAGGGACAGATACGCAGTATTTT; cdr3_aa: CATSRDSPYIGTDTQYF
v_call: TRBV2; clone_size: NA; d_call: NA; j_call: TRBJ1-5; cdr3_nt: TGTGCCAGCAGTGAACGCACGACTTACAATCAGCCCCGGCATTTT; cdr3_aa: CASSERTTYNQPRHF
v_call: TRBV27; clone_size: few; d_call: TRBD1; j_call: TRBJ2-2; cdr3_nt: TGTGCCAGCGCCCGGGACAGGGGCGCCGGGGAGCTGTTTTTT; cdr3_aa: CASARDRGAGELFF
v_call: TRBV5-5; clone_size: NA; d_call: TRBD2; j_call: TRBJ2-1; cdr3_nt: TGTGCCAGCAGAGGACTAGGCTATGACAATGAGCAGTTCTTC; cdr3_aa: CASRGLGYDNEQFF
v_call: TRBV5-1; clone_size: NA; d_call: TRBD1; j_call: TRBJ2-7; cdr3_nt: TGCGCCAGCAGCTTAAACGGACAGGGTGACGAGCAGTACTTC; cdr3_aa: CASSLNGQGDEQYF
v_call: TRBV14; clone_size: NA; d_call: TRBD2; j_call: TRBJ2-3; cdr3_nt: TGTGCCAGCCAGAAGCGGGACTTTGCAGATACGCAGTATTTT; cdr3_aa: CASQKRDFADTQYF
v_call: TRBV7-6; clone_size: NA; d_call: TRBD1; j_call: TRBJ1-2; cdr3_nt: TGTGCCAGCAGCTTAGGACAGGGGGCGGTCGGCTATGGCTACACCTTC; cdr3_aa: CASSLGQGAVGYGYTF
v_call: TRBV2; clone_size: few; d_call: NA; j_call: TRBJ1-1; cdr3_nt: TGTGCCAGCAGGAGACAGGAGAACACTGAAGCTTTCTTT; cdr3_aa: CASRRQENTEAFF
v_call: TRBV6-5; clone_size: few; d_call: TRBD2; j_call: TRBJ2-7; cdr3_nt: TGTGCCAGCAGATTGACTAGCGGTAACGAGCAGTACTTC; cdr3_aa: CASRLTSGNEQYF
v_call: TRBV10-3; clone_size: few; d_call: TRBD1; j_call: TRBJ1-5; cdr3_nt: TGTGCCATCAGTGATAAGACAGGGAAATACAATCAGCCCCAGCATTTT; cdr3_aa: CAISDKTGKYNQPQHF
v_call: TRBV18; clone_size: NA; d_call: NA; j_call: TRBJ2-2; cdr3_nt: TGTGCCAGCTCACCCCGACCGGGACACGGGCGGACCGGGGAGCTGTTTTTT; cdr3_aa: CASSPRPGHGRTGELFF
v_call: TRBV18; clone_size: NA; d_call: TRBD1; j_call: TRBJ1-1; cdr3_nt: TGTGCCAGCACGCGACAGGGAATGAACACTGAAGCTTTCTTT; cdr3_aa: CASTRQGMNTEAFF
v_call: TRBV20-1; clone_size: once; d_call: NA; j_call: TRBJ2-2; cdr3_nt: TGCAGTGCTAGAATCGCGGGACCGGGAGTCCGGACCGGGGAGCTGTTTTTT; cdr3_aa: CSARIAGPGVRTGELFF
v_call: TRBV6-1; clone_size: NA; d_call: NA; j_call: TRBJ1-1; cdr3_nt: TGTGCCAGCAGTGGGGTGTCGTTTACTGAAGCTTTCTTT; cdr3_aa: CASSGVSFTEAFF
v_call: TRBV6-4; clone_size: few; d_call: NA; j_call: TRBJ2-5; cdr3_nt: TGTGCCAGCAGTGACTCGGGGGGAGAGACCCAGTACTTC; cdr3_aa: CASSDSGGETQYF
v_call: TRBV28; clone_size: NA; d_call: TRBD1; j_call: TRBJ2-7; cdr3_nt: TGTGCCAGCGGGACAGGACACCTGACAGGGCAGTACTTC; cdr3_aa: CASGTGHLTGQYF
v_call: TRBV28; clone_size: NA; d_call: TRBD2; j_call: TRBJ2-7; cdr3_nt: TGTGCCAGCAGTTCCGGGACTAGTCTCTCCTACGAGCAGTACTTC; cdr3_aa: CASSSGTSLSYEQYF
v_call: TRBV28; clone_size: NA; d_call: TRBD1; j_call: TRBJ2-7; cdr3_nt: TGTGCCAGCAGTTTCGGACAGGCTCAGCAGTACTTC; cdr3_aa: CASSFGQAQQYF
v_call: TRBV28; clone_size: NA; d_call: NA; j_call: TRBJ1-5; cdr3_nt: TGTGTCAGCAGTTCGGTCAGGGGAAGAGGCAATCAGCCCCAGCATTTT; cdr3_aa: CVSSSVRGRGNQPQHF
v_call: TRBV20-1; clone_size: few; d_call: NA; j_call: TRBJ2-1; cdr3_nt: TGCAGTGCCACGGGTGAGGGCCCTCAGTTCTTC; cdr3_aa: CSATGEGPQFF
v_call: TRBV7-9; clone_size: few; d_call: NA; j_call: TRBJ2-5; cdr3_nt: TGTGCCAGCAGCCCCAATATAGAGACCCAGTACTTC; cdr3_aa: CASSPNIETQYF
v_call: TRBV10-3; clone_size: once; d_call: NA; j_call: TRBJ2-1; cdr3_nt: TGTGCCATCAGTGAGTCGATAGGGGTTGAGGATAGCTCCTACAGTGAGCAGTTCTTC; cdr3_aa: CAISESIGVEDSSYSEQFF
v_call: TRBV29-1; clone_size: many; d_call: NA; j_call: TRBJ2-3; cdr3_nt: TGCACCACTAACAGGGCAGATACGCAGTATTTT; cdr3_aa: CTTNRADTQYF
v_call: TRBV4-1; clone_size: many; d_call: NA; j_call: TRBJ2-1; cdr3_nt: TGCGCCAGCAGCCAAGGGGTTCGGAAACAAAGCTCCTACAATGAGCAGTTCTTC; cdr3_aa: CASSQGVRKQSSYNEQFF
v_call: TRBV4-2; clone_size: NA; d_call: NA; j_call: TRBJ1-2; cdr3_nt: TGTGCCAGCAGCCAAGAGTCGGGACAAGGGTTTGATGGCTACACCTTC; cdr3_aa: CASSQESGQGFDGYTF
v_call: TRBV7-9; clone_size: few; d_call: TRBD1; j_call: TRBJ1-1; cdr3_nt: TGTGCCAGCAGCCTTGGGACAGGGGGGTTTGATTTCTTT; cdr3_aa: CASSLGTGGFDFF
v_call: TRBV4-1; clone_size: few; d_call: TRBD2; j_call: TRBJ2-3; cdr3_nt: TGCGCCAGCAGAGCGGGGGGTGGGATAGATACGCAGTATTTT; cdr3_aa: CASRAGGGIDTQYF
v_call: TRBV9; clone_size: NA; d_call: NA; j_call: TRBJ2-3; cdr3_nt: TGTGCCGGCAGCGTAGAGGGCAAAGGCAGGGACACAGATACGCAGTATTTT; cdr3_aa: CAGSVEGKGRDTDTQYF
v_call: TRBV10-3; clone_size: NA; d_call: NA; j_call: TRBJ1-1; cdr3_nt: TGTGCCATCCGGGACGAAACTGAAGCTTTCTTT; cdr3_aa: CAIRDETEAFF
v_call: TRBV25-1; clone_size: few; d_call: TRBD1; j_call: TRBJ2-7; cdr3_nt: TGTGCCAGCAGTGCTTCGACAGGGAACGAGCAGTACTTC; cdr3_aa: CASSASTGNEQYF
v_call: TRBV27; clone_size: NA; d_call: TRBD2; j_call: TRBJ2-7; cdr3_nt: TGTGCCAGCAGTTCCCGACTAGCGGGGCCCTACGAGCAGTACTTC; cdr3_aa: CASSSRLAGPYEQYF
v_call: TRBV7-9; clone_size: many; d_call: NA; j_call: TRBJ2-5; cdr3_nt: TGTGCCAGCAGCTCGGACCAAGGGGAGACCCAGTACTTC; cdr3_aa: CASSSDQGETQYF
v_call: TRBV10-2; clone_size: NA; d_call: NA; j_call: TRBJ1-5; cdr3_nt: TGCGCCAGCAGTACAGGGCAGGGTCAGCCCCAGCATTTT; cdr3_aa: CASSTGQGQPQHF
v_call: TRBV5-1; clone_size: few; d_call: TRBD2; j_call: TRBJ2-1; cdr3_nt: TGCGCCAGCAGCTTGGCCGAGAGCGGGAGGGCCCGTGAGCAGTTCTTC; cdr3_aa: CASSLAESGRAREQFF
v_call: TRBV29-1; clone_size: few; d_call: NA; j_call: TRBJ1-1; cdr3_nt: TGCAGCGTTGAGGGGGGGGACATTGAAGCTTTCTTT; cdr3_aa: CSVEGGDIEAFF
v_call: TRBV7-9; clone_size: NA; d_call: TRBD2; j_call: TRBJ2-3; cdr3_nt: TGTGCCAGCAGCTTAGTAGCGGGGGCCGGCACAGATACGCAGTATTTT; cdr3_aa: CASSLVAGAGTDTQYF
v_call: TRBV20-1; clone_size: NA; d_call: NA; j_call: TRBJ2-7; cdr3_nt: TGCAGTGCTAGGAATCCTCGCCACGAGCAGTACTTC; cdr3_aa: CSARNPRHEQYF
v_call: TRBV5-5; clone_size: NA; d_call: NA; j_call: TRBJ1-1; cdr3_nt: TGTGCCAGCAGCTCACCCTTTGTGGACACTGAAGCTTTCTTT; cdr3_aa: CASSSPFVDTEAFF
v_call: TRBV2; clone_size: few; d_call: TRBD2; j_call: TRBJ2-7; cdr3_nt: TGTGCCAGCAGTCCTATTCCGGGACTAGCGGGCTCCTACGAGCAGTACTTC; cdr3_aa: CASSPIPGLAGSYEQYF
v_call: TRBV20-1; clone_size: few; d_call: NA; j_call: TRBJ2-7; cdr3_nt: TGCAGTGCTAGAGATGATAGAACTGACTACGAGCAGTACTTC; cdr3_aa: CSARDDRTDYEQYF
v_call: TRBV6-1; clone_size: NA; d_call: NA; j_call: TRBJ2-7; cdr3_nt: TGTGCCAGCAGGAGGGAGACAGGGACTTCCTACGAGCAGTACTTC; cdr3_aa: CASRRETGTSYEQYF